The clone carrying this T cell receptor (beta chain) was counted ten times or more. Antigen unknown. The entry originates in a study of identical twins. General study findings and limits: Excess sharing by twins proved weaker in beta out-of-frame sequences. Some out-of-frame alpha sequences were shared by twins, and these showed excess low generation probability.

This CDR3 is built from 14 residues. The V end lost 0 bases, the J end lost 1 base, and 9 bases lay between the germline ends. The germline CDR1 and CDR2 sequences are SQVTM and ANQGSEA. One entry per CDR3 protein, called by TCRdb with MiXCR from the 5' RACE reads. The sample comprises 250,000 or so distinct CDR3 sequences, 7.5% of which are singletons, and around 5% rests with the top ten. This sample also belongs to another study, concerning yellow fever vaccine responses in identical twins.

The receptor's source is a young woman in good health. The rearrangement joins TRBV29-1 to TRBJ1-1; D possibly corresponds to TRBD1 (6 bases). Input material: CD8+ T cells sorted from blood. The CDR3 protein is CSVEEAGQNTEAFF. The CDR3 nucleotides read TGCAGCGTTGAAGAGGCGGGACAGAACACTGAAGCTTTCTTT.